Each of the 28 T cell receptor beta chains below was sequenced from the same sample in a study of blood T cells in healthy people across ages. It was with a sample-barcoded 5' primer and a J-beta primer mix that a second PCR of about 6 to 11 cycles was run. TCRdb independently ran MiXCR on the 5' RACE reads; one entry per CDR3 protein. The data show hundreds of thousands of distinct CDR3 sequences, approximately 52% seen once. The sample consisted of blood. Receptor source: an elderly woman in good health.

This clonotype was seen more than once but under ten times. CDR3 sequence: CSVPGQGENEQFF. Here the CDR3 DNA reads TGCAGCGTCCCGGGACAGGGGGAGAATGAGCAGTTCTTC. The chain carries TRBV29-1 and TRBJ2-1; TRBD1 matches 11 bases. V lost 6 bases and J lost 7; bases outside the gene matches: 5. This CDR3 spans 13 amino acids. CDR1 SQVTM and CDR2 ANQGSEA come from the germline V gene.

V and J are TRBV6-5 and TRBJ2-4; 7 nucleotides line up with TRBD1. From germline, CDR1 is MNHEY and CDR2 SVGAGI. The trim removed 6 bases at V and 4 bases at J, leaving 6 bases unmatched. The CDR3 covers 14 residues. CDR3 sequence: CASSSLGQKNIQYF. CDR3 nucleotide sequence: TGTGCCAGCAGCAGCCTGGGACAGAAAAACATTCAGTACTTC.

Remarks on this clonotype: A much bigger clone sits one base away, suggesting this may be a read error. The CDR3 loop is CSASLGAPNEKLFF. In nucleotides, the CDR3 is TGCAGTGCTAGTTTGGGGGCGCCTAATGAAAAACTGTTTTTT. This chain uses TRBV20-1 with TRBJ1-4, with D possibly matching TRBD1 (6 bases). This CDR3 comprises 14 residues. V lost 3 bases to trimming and J lost 3 bases, with 11 bases between them. Germline V gene data show CDR1 as DFQATT and CDR2 as SNEGSKA (reference sequence).

The chain uses TRBV20-1 and TRBJ2-5; 14 bases align to TRBD2. This CDR3 is 15 amino acids long. In germline, CDR1 is DFQATT, CDR2 SNEGSKA (reference sequence). The V gene end was trimmed by 8 bases and the J gene end by 11 bases; junction bases not matched to a gene: 16. In DNA form, the CDR3 reads TGCAGTTGCCGACTAGCGGGAGGGCCCTACAATGAGCAGTACTTC. Translating it yields CSCRLAGGPYNEQYF.

This sequence joins TRBV25-1 and TRBJ2-5; D unresolved. CDR3 length: 17 amino acids. V lost 1 base to trimming and J lost 5 bases, with 20 bases between them. The germline V gene has CDR1 MGHDK and CDR2 SYGVNS. CDR3: CASSELGRGRSVETQYF. The CDR3 DNA reads TGTGCCAGCAGTGAATTGGGTCGAGGAAGGAGTGTGGAGACCCAGTACTTC.

This clonotype was seen many times. V usage is TRBV12-3 or TRBV12-4 and J usage is TRBJ2-1; D ambiguous. The CDR3 consists of 13 residues. The ends were cut back, 8 bases at V and 0 bases at J, with 8 bases in the middle. The CDR3 DNA is TGTGCCAGCGAGGAAAGCTCCTACAATGAGCAGTTCTTC. Amino acid sequence: CASEESSYNEQFF.

There are many counts of this clonotype. The chain is built from TRBV28 and TRBJ2-1; D gene ambiguous. Germline CDR1 and CDR2: MDHEN and SYDVKM. The CDR3 totals 16 residues. V lost 6 bases and J 0 bases, leaving 15 bases between the germline ends. CDR3 residues: CASSLDLGFSYNEQFF. In DNA form, the CDR3 reads TGTGCCAGCAGCTTAGACCTTGGATTCTCCTACAATGAGCAGTTCTTC. The whole variable domain, filled in from reference TRBV28 and TRBJ2-1, reads DVKVTQSSRYLVKRTGEKVFLECVQDMDHENMFWYRQDPGLGLRLIYFSYDVKMKEKGDIPEGYSVSREKKERFSLILESASTNQTSMYLCASSLDLGFSYNEQFFGPGTRLTVL.

This clonotype was seen at least ten times. The chain has TRBV10-1 and TRBJ1-5; the D is unclear. This CDR3 spans 14 amino acids. Germline CDR1 and CDR2: WNHNN and SYGVQD (reference sequence). V dropped 0 bases and J dropped 7 bases, with 10 bases sitting between them. CDR3 protein: CASSESGFGQPQHF. CDR3 coding DNA: TGCGCCAGCAGTGAGTCGGGGTTTGGACAGCCCCAGCATTTT.

Of note for this clonotype: A much larger clone lies a single base off, so this may be a read error. The chain uses TRBV2 and TRBJ1-2, with 9 bases lining up with TRBD1. V lost 10 bases and J lost 5; bases outside the gene matches: 11. Germline V CDR1 and CDR2: SNHLY, FYNNEI. The CDR3 contains 14 residues. In DNA form, the CDR3 reads TGTGCCAACAGGGAACAGGGGGCGCGTTATGGCTACACCTTC. Amino acid sequence: CANREQGARYGYTF.

This clonotype has only a few counts. V and J are TRBV18 and TRBJ2-5; 11 nucleotides agree with TRBD2. This CDR3 region has 15 residues. CDR1 and CDR2 (germline): KGHSH, LQKENI. The V gene end was trimmed by 6 bases and the J gene end by 2 bases; junction bases not matched to a gene: 5. The CDR3 DNA is TGTGCCAGCTCCCCGGGACTAGCGGATCAAGAGACCCAGTACTTC. Translation: CASSPGLADQETQYF.

Details on this clonotype: This may be a read error, as it is one base from a much larger clone. This chain connects TRBV5-1 to TRBJ2-5, with 8 bases that match TRBD2. V dropped 1 base and J dropped 11; count of bases not matched to a gene: 16. CDR1 is SGHRS and CDR2 is YFSETQ in the germline V gene. There are 16 residues in the CDR3. The CDR3 nucleotides are TGCGCCAGCAGCTTGTCGGGGGGGACGCTACAGGATGAGCAGTACTTC. Translation gives CASSLSGGTLQDEQYF.

Note on this clonotype: An end of the junction does not agree with germline; a read error may underlie this. The V and J genes are TRBV4-2 and TRBJ2-3, with 11 bases that match TRBD2. CDR3 length: 18 residues. The V gene's germline CDR1 is LGHNA and CDR2 YNFKEQ. CDR3 protein: CAGSQHDSLAGGPNAQYF. DNA for the CDR3: TGTGCCGGCAGCCAACATGATTCCTTAGCGGGGGGGCCCAACGCGCAGTATTTT.

The rearrangement uses TRBV20-1 and TRBJ1-1; 7 bases map to TRBD1. Trimming removed 5 bases from V and 1 base from J; junction bases left unmatched: 7. The germline gives CDR1 DFQATT, CDR2 SNEGSKA (reference sequence). The CDR3 runs 14 residues. The chain's CDR3 is CSAFSGTANTEAFF. The CDR3 bases are TGCAGTGCTTTCTCCGGGACAGCGAACACTGAAGCTTTCTTT.

This clonotype was observed a few times. The chain couples TRBV11-2 to TRBJ2-3; D is ambiguous. CDR1 and CDR2 from the germline V gene are SGHAT and FQNNGV. V was trimmed by 6 bases and J by 0 bases, leaving 10 bases between them. The CDR3 is 14 amino acids. This chain's CDR3 is CASSPVASTDTQYF. CDR3 DNA sequence: TGTGCCAGCAGTCCCGTAGCCAGCACAGATACGCAGTATTTT. Looking up the rest from reference TRBV11-2 and TRBJ2-3 gives the full variable domain: EAGVAQSPRYKIIEKRQSVAFWCNPISGHATLYWYQQILGQGPKLLIQFQNNGVVDDSQLPKDRFSAERLKGVDSTLKIQPAKLEDSAVYLCASSPVASTDTQYFGPGTRLTVL.

The rearrangement uses TRBV3-1 and TRBJ2-3, with TRBD2 matching over 8 bases. The CDR3 extends over 17 amino acids. The ends lost 4 bases at V and 2 bases at J; junction bases unmatched: 11. CDR1 and CDR2 from the germline V gene are LGHDT and YNNKEL (reference sequence). The CDR3 coding sequence is TGTGCCAGCAGCCTCACTACTACTAGCGGCCACACAGATACGCAGTATTTT. This translates into CASSLTTTSGHTDTQYF.

Many counts were recorded for this clonotype. The chain carries TRBV2 and TRBJ2-5, with D perhaps TRBD2 (6 bases). The V gene lost 5 bases and the J gene lost 4 bases, with 14 bases spanning the gap. Per germline, CDR1 SNHLY and CDR2 FYNNEI. This CDR3 is 14 amino acids long. CDR3: CASSRTSSLETQYF. Here the CDR3 DNA reads TGTGCCAGCAGTAGAACTAGCTCCCTAGAGACCCAGTACTTC. Using reference TRBV2 and TRBJ2-5 for the parts outside the CDR3, the full variable domain is EPEVTQTPSHQVTQMGQEVILRCVPISNHLYFYWYRQILGQKVEFLVSFYNNEISEKSEIFDDQFSVERPDGSNFTLKIRSTKLEDSAMYFCASSRTSSLETQYFGPGTRLLVL.

This chain joins TRBV5-1 and TRBJ1-6; 9 nucleotides align to TRBD1. Germline V CDR1 and CDR2: SGHRS, YFSETQ. CDR3 length: 16 residues. Trimming removed 3 bases from V and 10 bases from J; junction bases left unmatched: 11. The CDR3 spells CASSYRTGEVGSPLHF. The CDR3 DNA is TGCGCCAGCAGCTACCGGACAGGGGAGGTAGGATCACCCCTCCACTTT.

This clonotype was recorded at least ten times. The chain recombines TRBV29-1 with TRBJ2-3, with 7 bases that match TRBD1. The length of the CDR3 is 14 residues. Germline CDR1 is SQVTM and CDR2 is ANQGSEA. The V and J ends lost 8 bases and 7 bases, in that order; junction bases with no gene match: 15. CDR3 DNA: TGCAGCTCAAAGACAGGGCTTCCCACGAATACGCAGTATTTT. Translating it yields CSSKTGLPTNTQYF.

CDR3 in DNA: TGCAGTGCCCTGGGGGGGACCTACAATGAGCAGTTCTTC. This gives the protein CSALGGTYNEQFF. The chain couples TRBV20-1 to TRBJ2-1; TRBD2 agrees at 7 bases. Germline V CDR1 and CDR2: DFQATT, SNEGSKA (reference sequence). Losses at the gene ends were 6 bases for V and 2 bases for J; bases not matched to a gene: 4. The CDR3 runs 13 residues.

The chain has TRBV6-5 and TRBJ2-3, with D unresolved. There are 11 residues in the CDR3. Germline V gene lookup returns CDR1 MNHEY and CDR2 SVGAGI. V shed 4 bases and J shed 9 bases, with 8 bases lying between them. The CDR3 here is CASSSGLTQYF. CDR3 DNA sequence: TGTGCCAGCAGTTCCGGGCTGACGCAGTATTTT.

Remarks on this clonotype: The germline gene is not matched at one end of the junction; a read error may be the cause. V gene TRBV23-1 combines with J gene TRBJ1-5; unclear D gene. TRBV23-1 is assigned to the ORF class and has an uncertain function. The CDR3 is 12 residues long. DNA of the CDR3: TGCGCCAGCAGGGCCCTCAATCAGTCCCAGCATTTT. Its translation: CASRALNQSQHF.

This clonotype has a single count. The V and J genes are TRBV6-2 or TRBV6-3 and TRBJ1-1; D remains unclear. The germline CDR1 and CDR2 sequences are MNHEY and SVGEGT. The V end lost 5 bases, the J end lost 5 bases, and 12 bases lay between the germline ends. This CDR3 has 13 residues. The CDR3 sequence: CASSRLGGTEAFF. CDR3 coding DNA: TGTGCCAGCAGTCGTCTCGGAGGGACTGAAGCTTTCTTT.

This clonotype came up many times. This chain uses TRBV12-3 or TRBV12-4 with TRBJ2-7; D not resolved. This CDR3 is built from 14 residues. V lost 0 bases, J lost 2 bases, and 8 bases lay in between. CDR3 loop: CASSLAEGPYEQYF. For the CDR3, the DNA is TGTGCCAGCAGTTTAGCGGAAGGACCCTACGAGCAGTACTTC.

This clonotype was observed a few times. One base away lies a much larger clone, so this may be a sequencing read error. The J gene is TRBJ2-7, the V gene TRBV7-9, with unresolved D. V was trimmed by 1 base and J by 7 bases, leaving 17 bases between them. The CDR3 loop spans 15 amino acids. Germline CDR1 and CDR2: SEHNR and FQNEAQ (reference sequence). The CDR3 coding sequence is TGTGCCAGCAGCTTAGGTATAGGGTACGGCAATGAGCAGTACTTC. It translates to CASSLGIGYGNEQYF.

This chain uses TRBV20-1 with TRBJ2-1; TRBD1 matches 8 bases. The length of the CDR3 is 15 residues. V trimming: 6 bases; J trimming: 6 bases; junction bases outside the gene matches: 13. Looked up from germline, CDR1 is DFQATT and CDR2 is SNEGSKA (reference sequence). CDR3 nucleotide sequence: TGCAGTGCCACTTACAGGGGGTCCTCCCCCAATGAGCAGTTCTTC. Translated, it gives CSATYRGSSPNEQFF.

The rearrangement uses TRBV7-6 and TRBJ2-3, with D hard to call. The germline CDR1 and CDR2 sequences are SGHVS and FNYEAQ. Trimming removed 1 base from V and 6 bases from J, with 8 bases in between. The CDR3 loop spans 13 amino acids. CDR3 DNA sequence: TGTGCCAGCAGCTTAGTTAGTTCGGATACGCAGTATTTT. As protein: CASSLVSSDTQYF.

The CDR3 nucleotides are TGTGCCAGCAGTACTACGCCCACAAGCTCCTACAATGAGCAGTTCTTC. This encodes CASSTTPTSSYNEQFF. The chain couples TRBV2 to TRBJ2-1; D is undetermined. V gave up 5 bases and J gave up 0 bases, with 14 bases separating them. Germline assignment: CDR1 SNHLY and CDR2 FYNNEI. The CDR3 has 16 amino acids.

Concerning this clonotype: At one end, the junction sequence differs from germline, possibly due to a read error. The CDR3 nucleotides are TGTGCCAGCAGTGAAGGACAGGGATTCACAGAGACGCAGTATTTT. Encoded protein: CASSEGQGFTETQYF. The chain is built from TRBV2 and TRBJ2-3, with 7 nucleotides matching TRBD1. This CDR3 is 15 amino acids long. Per the germline V gene, CDR1 is SNHLY and CDR2 is FYNNEI.